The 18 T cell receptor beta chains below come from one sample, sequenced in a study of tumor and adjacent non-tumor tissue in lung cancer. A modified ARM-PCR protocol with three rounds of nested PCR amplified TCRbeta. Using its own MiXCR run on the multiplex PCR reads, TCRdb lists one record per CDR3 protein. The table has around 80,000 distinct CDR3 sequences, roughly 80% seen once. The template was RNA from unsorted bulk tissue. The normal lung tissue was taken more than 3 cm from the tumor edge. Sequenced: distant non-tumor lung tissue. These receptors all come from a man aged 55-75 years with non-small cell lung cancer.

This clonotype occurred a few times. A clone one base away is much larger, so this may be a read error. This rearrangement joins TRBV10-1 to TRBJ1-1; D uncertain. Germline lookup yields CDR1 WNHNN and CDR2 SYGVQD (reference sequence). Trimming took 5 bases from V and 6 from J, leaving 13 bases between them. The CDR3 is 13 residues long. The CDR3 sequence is CASSPRYIAEAFF. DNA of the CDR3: TGCGCCAGCAGTCCCCGCTACATCGCTGAAGCTTTCTTT.

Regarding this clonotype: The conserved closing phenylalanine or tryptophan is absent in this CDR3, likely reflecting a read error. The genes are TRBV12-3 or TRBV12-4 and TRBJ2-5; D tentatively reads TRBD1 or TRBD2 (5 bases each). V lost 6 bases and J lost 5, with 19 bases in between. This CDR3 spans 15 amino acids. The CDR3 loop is CASRRDPLNAETQYL. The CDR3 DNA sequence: TGTGCCAGCAGACGGGACCCTCTAAACGCGGAGACCCAGTACTTA.

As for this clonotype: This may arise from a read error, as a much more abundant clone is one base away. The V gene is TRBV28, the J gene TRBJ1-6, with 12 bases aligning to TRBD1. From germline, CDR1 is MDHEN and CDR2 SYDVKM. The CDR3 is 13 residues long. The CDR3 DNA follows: TGTGCCAGCGGGACAGGGGGCCATTCAGCCCTCCACTTT. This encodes CASGTGGHSALHF.

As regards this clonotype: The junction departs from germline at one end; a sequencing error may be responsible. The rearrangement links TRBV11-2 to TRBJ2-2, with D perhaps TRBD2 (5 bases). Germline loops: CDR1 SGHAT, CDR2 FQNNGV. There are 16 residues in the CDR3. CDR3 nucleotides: TGTGCCAGCAGCTTAGAACCCACCACTAGTTCCGGGGAGTTGTTTTTT. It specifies CASSLEPTTSSGELFF.

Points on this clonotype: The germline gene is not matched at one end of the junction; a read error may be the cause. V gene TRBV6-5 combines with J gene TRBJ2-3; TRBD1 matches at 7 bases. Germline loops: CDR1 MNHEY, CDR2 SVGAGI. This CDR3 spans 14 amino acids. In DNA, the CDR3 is TGTGTCAGCATGCTACAGGGGAACACAGATACGCAGTATTTT. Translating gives CVSMLQGNTDTQYF.

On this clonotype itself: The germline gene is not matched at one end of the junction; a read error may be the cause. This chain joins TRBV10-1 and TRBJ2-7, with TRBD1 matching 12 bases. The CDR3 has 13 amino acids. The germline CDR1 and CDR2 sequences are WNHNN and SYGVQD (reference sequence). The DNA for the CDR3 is TGCACTAGCAGGGGACAGGGGGCATACGAGAAGTACTTC. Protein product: CTSRGQGAYEKYF.

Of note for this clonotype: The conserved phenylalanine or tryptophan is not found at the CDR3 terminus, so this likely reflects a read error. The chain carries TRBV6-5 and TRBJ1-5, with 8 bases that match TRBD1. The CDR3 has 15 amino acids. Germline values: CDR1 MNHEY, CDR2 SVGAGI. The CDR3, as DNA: TGTGTCAGCAGTTGCAGTGGACAGGGTAGTCAGCCCCAGCATTCT. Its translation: CVSSCSGQGSQPQHS.

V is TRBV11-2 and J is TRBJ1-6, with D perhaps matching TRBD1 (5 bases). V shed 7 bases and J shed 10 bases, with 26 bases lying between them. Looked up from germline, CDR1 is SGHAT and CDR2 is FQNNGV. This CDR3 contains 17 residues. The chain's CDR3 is CASNQKTRTRLESPLHF. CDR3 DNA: TGTGCCAGCAACCAGAAAACACGGACACGGCTAGAATCACCCCTCCACTTT.

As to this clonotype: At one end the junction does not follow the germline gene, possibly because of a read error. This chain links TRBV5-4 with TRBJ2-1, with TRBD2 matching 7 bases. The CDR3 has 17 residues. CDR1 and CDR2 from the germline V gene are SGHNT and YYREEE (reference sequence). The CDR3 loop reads CASSHPFGEGPRNEHFF. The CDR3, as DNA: TGTGCCAGCAGCCACCCCTTCGGGGAGGGCCCTCGGAATGAGCATTTCTTC.

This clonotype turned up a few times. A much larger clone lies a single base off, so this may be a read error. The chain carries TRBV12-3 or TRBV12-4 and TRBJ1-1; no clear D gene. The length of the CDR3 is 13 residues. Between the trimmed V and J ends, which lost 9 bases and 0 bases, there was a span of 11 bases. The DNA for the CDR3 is TGTGCCAGTCAGGCTGGAATGAACACTGAAGCTTTCTTT. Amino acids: CASQAGMNTEAFF.

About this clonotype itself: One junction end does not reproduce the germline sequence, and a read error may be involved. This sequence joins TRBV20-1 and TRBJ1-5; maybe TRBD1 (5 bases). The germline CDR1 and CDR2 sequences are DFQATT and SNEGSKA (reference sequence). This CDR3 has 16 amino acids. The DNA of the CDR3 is TGCAGTACTAGAGAGAAGAAAGGGACGAGCAATCAGCCCCAGCATTTT. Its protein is CSTREKKGTSNQPQHF.

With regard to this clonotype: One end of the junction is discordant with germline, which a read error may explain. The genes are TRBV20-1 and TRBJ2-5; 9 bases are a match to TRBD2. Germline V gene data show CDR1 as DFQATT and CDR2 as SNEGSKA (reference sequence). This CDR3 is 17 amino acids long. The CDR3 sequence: CSARPFPLGIAGEIQYF. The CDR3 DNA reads TGCAGTGCTAGACCCTTTCCCTTGGGAATAGCGGGAGAGATCCAGTACTTC.

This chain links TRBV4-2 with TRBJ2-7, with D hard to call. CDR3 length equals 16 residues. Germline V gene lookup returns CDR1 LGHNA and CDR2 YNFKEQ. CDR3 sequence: CVNNQDRGFPPHEQYF. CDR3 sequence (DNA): TGTGTCAACAACCAAGATAGAGGCTTCCCCCCCCACGAGCAGTACTTC.

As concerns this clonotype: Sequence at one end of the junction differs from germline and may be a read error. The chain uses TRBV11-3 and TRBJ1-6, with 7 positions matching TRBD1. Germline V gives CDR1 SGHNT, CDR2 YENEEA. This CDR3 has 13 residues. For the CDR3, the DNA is TGTGCCAGCAGCGTCCGGGACAGATCACCCCTCCAGTTT. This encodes CASSVRDRSPLQF.

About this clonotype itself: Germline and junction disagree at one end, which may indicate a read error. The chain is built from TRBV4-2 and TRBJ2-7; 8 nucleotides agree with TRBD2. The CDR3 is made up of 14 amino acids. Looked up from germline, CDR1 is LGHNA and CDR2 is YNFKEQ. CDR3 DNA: TGTGCCAGCAGCCAAGGGACTAGCTTCTACGACCAGTACTTC. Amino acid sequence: CASSQGTSFYDQYF.

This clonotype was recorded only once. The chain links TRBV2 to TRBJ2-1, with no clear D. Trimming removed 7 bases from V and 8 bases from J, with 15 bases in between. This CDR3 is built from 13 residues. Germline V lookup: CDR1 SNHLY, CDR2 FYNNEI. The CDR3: CASISVRRDEQFF. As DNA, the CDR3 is TGTGCCAGCATCAGCGTACGTCGGGATGAGCAGTTCTTC.

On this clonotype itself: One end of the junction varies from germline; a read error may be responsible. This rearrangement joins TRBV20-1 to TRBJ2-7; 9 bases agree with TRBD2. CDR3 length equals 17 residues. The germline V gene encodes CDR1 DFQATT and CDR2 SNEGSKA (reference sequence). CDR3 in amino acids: CSDRGGGSGRSSYEQYF. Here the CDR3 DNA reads TGCAGTGATAGAGGTGGGGGTAGCGGGAGATCCTCCTACGAGCAGTACTTT.

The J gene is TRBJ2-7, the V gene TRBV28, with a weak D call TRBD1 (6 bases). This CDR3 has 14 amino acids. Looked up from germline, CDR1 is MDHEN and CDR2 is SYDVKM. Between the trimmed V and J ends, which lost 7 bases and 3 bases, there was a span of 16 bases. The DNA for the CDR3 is TGTGCCAGCACCCCGCCGAGGACAGTCTACGAGCAGTACTTC. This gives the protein CASTPPRTVYEQYF.